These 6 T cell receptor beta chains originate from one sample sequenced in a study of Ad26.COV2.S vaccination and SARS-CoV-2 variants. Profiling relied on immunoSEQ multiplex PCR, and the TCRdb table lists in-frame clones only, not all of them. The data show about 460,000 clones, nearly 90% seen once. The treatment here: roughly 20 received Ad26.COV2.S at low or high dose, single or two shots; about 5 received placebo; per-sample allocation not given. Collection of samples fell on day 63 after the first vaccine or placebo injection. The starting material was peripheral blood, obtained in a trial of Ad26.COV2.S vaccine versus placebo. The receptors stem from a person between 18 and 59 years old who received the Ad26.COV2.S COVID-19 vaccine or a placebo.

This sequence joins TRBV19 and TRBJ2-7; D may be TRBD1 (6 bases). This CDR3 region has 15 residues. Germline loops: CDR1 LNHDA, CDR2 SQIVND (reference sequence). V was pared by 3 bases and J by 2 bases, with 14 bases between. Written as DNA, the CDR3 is TGTGCCAGTAGTATTGGCGCAACAGGGACCTACGAGCAGTACTTC. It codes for CASSIGATGTYEQYF. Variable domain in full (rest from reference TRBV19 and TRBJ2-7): DGGITQSPKYLFRKEGQNVTLSCEQNLNHDAMYWYRQDPGQGLRLIYYSQIVNDFQKGDIAEGYSVSREKKESFPLTVTSAQKNPTAFYLCASSIGATGTYEQYFGPGTRLTVT.

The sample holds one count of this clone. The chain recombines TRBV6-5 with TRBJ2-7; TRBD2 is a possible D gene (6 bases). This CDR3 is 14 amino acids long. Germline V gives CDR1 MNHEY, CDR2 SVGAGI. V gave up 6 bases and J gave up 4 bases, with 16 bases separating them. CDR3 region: CASRAPGVLYEQYF. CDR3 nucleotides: TGTGCCAGCAGGGCCCCGGGGGTTCTATACGAGCAGTACTTC.

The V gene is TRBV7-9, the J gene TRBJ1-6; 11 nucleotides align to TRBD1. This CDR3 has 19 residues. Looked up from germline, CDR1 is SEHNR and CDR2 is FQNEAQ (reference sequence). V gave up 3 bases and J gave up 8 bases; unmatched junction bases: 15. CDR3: CASSFWEPNRDRGYSPLHF. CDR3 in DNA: TGTGCCAGCAGCTTCTGGGAGCCGAACCGGGACAGGGGGTATTCACCCCTCCACTTT.

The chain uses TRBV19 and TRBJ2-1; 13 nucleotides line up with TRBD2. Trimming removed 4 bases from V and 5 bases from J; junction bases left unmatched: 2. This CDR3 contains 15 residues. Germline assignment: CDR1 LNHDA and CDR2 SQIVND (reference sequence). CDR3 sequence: CASSTGTSGNNEQFF. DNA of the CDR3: TGTGCCAGTAGTACCGGGACTAGCGGGAACAATGAGCAGTTCTTC.

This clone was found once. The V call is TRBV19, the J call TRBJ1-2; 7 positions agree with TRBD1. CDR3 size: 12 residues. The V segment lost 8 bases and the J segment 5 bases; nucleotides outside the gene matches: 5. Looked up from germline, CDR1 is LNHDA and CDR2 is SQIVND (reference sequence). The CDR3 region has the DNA TGTGCCAGTCAGGGACAGACGTATGGCTACACCTTC. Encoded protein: CASQGQTYGYTF.

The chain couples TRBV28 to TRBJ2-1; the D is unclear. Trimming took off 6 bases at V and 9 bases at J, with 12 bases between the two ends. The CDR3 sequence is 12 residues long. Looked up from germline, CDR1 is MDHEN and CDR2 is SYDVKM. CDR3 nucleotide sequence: TGTGCCAGCAGCCTTGGAGTCGGTGAGCAGTTCTTC. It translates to CASSLGVGEQFF.